A single sample gave rise to the 24 T cell receptor beta chains below, sequenced in a study of PD-1 blockade in classical Hodgkin lymphoma. Each and every patient relapsed after autologous stem cell transplantation, and patients got differing brentuximab vedotin exposure. Here immunoSEQ multiplex PCR was the method, and the copy in TCRdb shows in-frame clones only, minus some. The table lists tens of thousands of clones, approximately 92% of them singletons. The input for sequencing was peripheral blood mononuclear cells (PBMCs), taken before the second cycle of nivolumab. These receptor sequences come from a human donor with classical Hodgkin lymphoma.

The rearrangement uses TRBV5-1 and TRBJ2-7; TRBD1 is a possible D gene (6 bases). V was clipped by 6 bases and J by 0 bases, with 13 bases between them. The germline V gene encodes CDR1 SGHRS and CDR2 YFSETQ. There are 14 residues in the CDR3. This CDR3 reads CASTWADSSYEQYF. The CDR3 nucleotides read TGCGCCAGCACCTGGGCGGACAGCTCCTACGAGCAGTACTTC.

In DNA, the CDR3 is TGTGCCAGCTCACCTCCGGGACAGGGGGCTTTCTTT. It specifies CASSPPGQGAFF. The chain is built from TRBV18 and TRBJ1-1, with 10 bases identical to TRBD1. Germline values: CDR1 KGHSH, CDR2 LQKENI. The length of the CDR3 is 12 residues. V lost 3 bases, J lost 11 bases, and 3 bases stayed unmatched.

J is TRBJ2-2 and V is TRBV11-1; D call uncertain. V was shortened by 2 bases and J by 2 bases, with 12 bases between the two germline ends. The CDR3 is made up of 16 amino acids. CDR1 is SGHAT and CDR2 is FQDESV in the germline V gene (reference sequence). CDR3 DNA sequence: TGTGCCAGCAGCTTATTAGTTGTCAGAAACACCGGGGAGCTGTTTTTT. This codes for CASSLLVVRNTGELFF.

This rearrangement joins TRBV19 to TRBJ2-1; 9 bases agree with TRBD2. J gave up 0 bases and V 7 bases, and 4 bases lay outside the gene matches. The CDR3 has 15 amino acids. Per the germline V gene, CDR1 is LNHDA and CDR2 is SQIVND (reference sequence). The CDR3 DNA reads TGTGCCAGTAATAGCGGGAGCAGCTCCTACAATGAGCAGTTCTTC. Translated, it gives CASNSGSSSYNEQFF.

The gene calls are TRBV10-3 and TRBJ1-1, with a tentative D call TRBD1 (5 bases). Germline V gives CDR1 ENHRY, CDR2 SYGVKD. The CDR3 spans 13 residues. V was pared by 7 bases and J by 3 bases, with 12 bases between. The CDR3 nucleotides are TGTGCCATCACCCCAGGGCGAGACACTGAAGCTTTCTTT. Amino acid sequence: CAITPGRDTEAFF.

The rearrangement links TRBV4-1 to TRBJ2-1; D is undetermined. CDR1 is MGHRA, CDR2 YSYEKL, per germline. Between the trimmed V and J ends, which lost 1 base and 4 bases, there was a span of 14 bases. The CDR3 totals 16 residues. This CDR3 reads CASSQAQGPFYNEQFF. CDR3 bases: TGCGCCAGCAGCCAAGCCCAAGGCCCTTTTTACAATGAGCAGTTCTTC.

The rearrangement joins TRBV10-2 to TRBJ1-4; 9 bases line up with TRBD1. Germline loops: CDR1 WSHSY, CDR2 SAAADI. With 9 bases clipped from V and 2 bases from J, the junction kept 4 bases outside the gene matches. The CDR3 has 14 amino acids. The CDR3 nucleotides read TGCGCCAGTTGGACAGGGGCTACTAATGAAAAACTGTTTTTT. Its protein is CASWTGATNEKLFF.

A single count supports this clone. The chain carries TRBV7-8 and TRBJ2-1; 8 nucleotides match TRBD2. Germline-derived CDR1 and CDR2 are SGHVS and FQNEAQ. The V gene end was trimmed by 0 bases and the J gene end by 7 bases; junction bases not matched to a gene: 5. The CDR3 has 15 amino acids. The CDR3 is CASSLALAGANEQFF. The DNA for the CDR3 is TGTGCCAGCAGCTTAGCGCTAGCGGGTGCTAATGAGCAGTTCTTC.

V usage is TRBV19 and J usage is TRBJ1-3; possible D gene TRBD1, 5 bases. Germline values: CDR1 LNHDA, CDR2 SQIVND (reference sequence). This CDR3 contains 16 residues. Deletions cut 5 bases from V and 2 bases from J, with 16 bases between. The CDR3 nucleotides read TGTGCCAGTAGTCGAGGGGCGATCAAGGCTGGAAACACCATATATTTT. Protein product: CASSRGAIKAGNTIYF.

The genes are TRBV9 and TRBJ1-3; TRBD1 might be the D (6 bases). This CDR3 comprises 14 residues. Germline V CDR1 and CDR2: SGDLS, YYNGEE. The V end lost 4 bases, the J end lost 7 bases, and 15 bases lay between the germline ends. The CDR3 DNA follows: TGTGCCAGCAGCTCACAGGGAGCTATTAACACCATATATTTT. This codes for CASSSQGAINTIYF. The full variable domain, completed using reference TRBV9 and TRBJ1-3, is DSGVTQTPKHLITATGQRVTLRCSPRSGDLSVYWYQQSLDQGLQFLIQYYNGEERAKGNILERFSAQQFPDLHSELNLSSLELGDSALYFCASSSQGAINTIYFGEGSWLTVV.

The V call is TRBV5-6, the J call TRBJ2-1; 7 nucleotides agree with TRBD1. Germline trimming cut 2 bases from V and 5 bases from J; bases unmatched to any gene: 10. The CDR3 is made up of 16 amino acids. CDR1 is SGHDT and CDR2 is YYEEEE in the germline V gene. The CDR3 DNA sequence: TGTGCCAGCAGCTTATACAGGGGCGGTCCACACAATGAGCAGTTCTTC. Translation: CASSLYRGGPHNEQFF.

V and J are TRBV5-1 and TRBJ2-1; D is possibly TRBD2 (5 bases). Trimming stripped 3 bases from V and 7 bases from J, with 11 bases between. The CDR3 has 13 amino acids. In germline, CDR1 is SGHRS, CDR2 YFSETQ. CDR3 in DNA: TGCGCCAGCAGCTCGGTAACGGGAAATGAGCAGTTCTTC. It encodes CASSSVTGNEQFF.

This clone has just one count. V gene TRBV10-3 combines with J gene TRBJ1-6, with D perhaps matching TRBD1 (6 bases). The V end lost 2 bases, the J end lost 8 bases, and 13 bases lay between the germline ends. Germline lookup yields CDR1 ENHRY and CDR2 SYGVKD. This CDR3 comprises 15 residues. CDR3 residues: CAISERGADHSPLHF. The CDR3 DNA sequence: TGTGCCATCAGTGAGAGGGGGGCAGATCATTCACCCCTCCACTTT.

The chain has TRBV7-9 and TRBJ2-5; 8 bases agree with TRBD2. There are 17 residues in the CDR3. The germline CDR1 and CDR2 sequences are SEHNR and FQNEAQ (reference sequence). V lost 7 bases to trimming and J lost 4 bases; unmatched junction nucleotides: 17. The CDR3 DNA follows: TGTGCCAGCACCCCACGTGGAAGCGGGGGAACCGGAGAGACCCAGTACTTC. Amino acids: CASTPRGSGGTGETQYF.

This clone was seen a few times. V usage is TRBV19 and J usage is TRBJ1-5; 7 bases are a match to TRBD1. CDR3 size: 14 residues. Trimming cost V 10 bases and J 1 base; bases outside gene matches: 7. Looked up from germline, CDR1 is LNHDA and CDR2 is SQIVND (reference sequence). The CDR3 protein is CATQDRLSNQPQHF. Here the CDR3 DNA reads TGTGCCACCCAGGACAGGTTAAGCAATCAGCCCCAGCATTTT. The variable domain in full, completed from reference TRBV19 and TRBJ1-5, reads DGGITQSPKYLFRKEGQNVTLSCEQNLNHDAMYWYRQDPGQGLRLIYYSQIVNDFQKGDIAEGYSVSREKKESFPLTVTSAQKNPTAFYLCATQDRLSNQPQHFGDGTRLSIL.

The V and J genes are TRBV6-5 and TRBJ2-3; 9 bases are shared with TRBD1. CDR1 is MNHEY, CDR2 SVGAGI, per germline. This CDR3 has 13 amino acids. V shed 10 bases, J shed 7 bases, and the junction held 9 bases outside the gene matches. The CDR3 bases are TGTGCCATCGGACAGGGGCCACAAAATACGCAGTATTTT. It specifies CAIGQGPQNTQYF.

This sequence joins TRBV28 and TRBJ2-7; the D gene is possibly TRBD1 (5 bases). The CDR3 sequence is 16 residues long. Germline V gene data show CDR1 as MDHEN and CDR2 as SYDVKM. Trimming stripped 5 bases from V and 3 bases from J, with 20 bases between. CDR3 sequence reads: CASSPFRVRTLYEQYF. CDR3 coding DNA: TGTGCCAGCAGTCCCTTCAGGGTCCGGACCCTCTACGAGCAGTACTTC.

The CDR3 bases are TGTGCCAGCAGGGCGGACGGAAGTAATGAAAAACTGTTTTTT. Protein: CASRADGSNEKLFF. The chain couples TRBV6-6 to TRBJ1-4; D remains unclear. The CDR3 covers 14 residues. The V end was cut by 6 bases, the J end by 4 bases, with 12 bases between. The germline CDR1 and CDR2 sequences are MNHNY and SVGAGI (reference sequence).

This rearrangement joins TRBV10-3 to TRBJ1-2; 7 bases align to TRBD1. The J segment lost 2 bases and the V segment lost 10 bases, leaving 16 bases of the junction unmatched. The length of the CDR3 is 16 residues. Germline CDR1 reads ENHRY; CDR2 reads SYGVKD. The CDR3 loop is CATNRDRRNTNYGYTF. CDR3 coding DNA: TGTGCCACCAACCGGGACAGAAGGAACACAAACTATGGCTACACCTTC.

The chain recombines TRBV19 with TRBJ1-5, with TRBD1 matching over 10 bases. Trimming at V came to 2 bases and at J to 5 bases, leaving 9 bases not matched to a gene. This CDR3 is built from 17 residues. The germline V gene has CDR1 LNHDA and CDR2 SQIVND (reference sequence). The CDR3 sequence is CASSIMGQGNRYQPQHF. CDR3 in DNA: TGTGCCAGTAGTATAATGGGACAGGGGAACCGGTATCAGCCCCAGCATTTT. Drawing the rest from reference TRBV19 and TRBJ1-5, the complete variable domain is DGGITQSPKYLFRKEGQNVTLSCEQNLNHDAMYWYRQDPGQGLRLIYYSQIVNDFQKGDIAEGYSVSREKKESFPLTVTSAQKNPTAFYLCASSIMGQGNRYQPQHFGDGTRLSIL.

The V and J genes are TRBV6-1 and TRBJ2-1; D is unclear. Germline lookup yields CDR1 MNHNS and CDR2 SASEGT. The V and J ends lost 0 bases and 6 bases respectively, with 9 bases between them. This CDR3 contains 14 residues. CDR3: CASSEAPRINEQFF. The CDR3 DNA is TGTGCCAGCAGTGAAGCTCCCAGGATCAATGAGCAGTTCTTC.

This clone was recorded only once. V gene TRBV27 combines with J gene TRBJ1-2, with TRBD1 as a possible D gene (6 bases). Per the germline V gene, CDR1 is MNHEY and CDR2 is SMNVEV (reference sequence). The V end lost 6 bases, the J end lost 4 bases, and 12 bases lay between the germline ends. The CDR3 has 13 amino acids. CDR3 sequence reads: CASSRSGAYGYTF. Here the CDR3 DNA reads TGTGCCAGCAGCCGATCAGGGGCCTATGGCTACACCTTC.

The chain couples TRBV28 to TRBJ2-4; D remains ambiguous. Germline lookup yields CDR1 MDHEN and CDR2 SYDVKM. CDR3 length: 14 amino acids. Trimming took 3 bases from V and 10 from J, leaving 16 bases between them. The CDR3 loop is CASSFSRQVRIQYF. The CDR3 DNA reads as TGTGCCAGCAGTTTTTCCCGCCAAGTCCGAATTCAGTACTTC.

This rearrangement joins TRBV4-1 to TRBJ2-2, with TRBD2 matching 12 bases. The germline V gene encodes CDR1 MGHRA and CDR2 YSYEKL. Trimming removed 3 bases from V and 0 bases from J; junction bases left unmatched: 5. This CDR3 region has 18 residues. CDR3 region: CASSQGLAGGTNTGELFF. CDR3 DNA: TGCGCCAGCAGCCAGGGGCTAGCGGGGGGGACGAACACCGGGGAGCTGTTTTTT.